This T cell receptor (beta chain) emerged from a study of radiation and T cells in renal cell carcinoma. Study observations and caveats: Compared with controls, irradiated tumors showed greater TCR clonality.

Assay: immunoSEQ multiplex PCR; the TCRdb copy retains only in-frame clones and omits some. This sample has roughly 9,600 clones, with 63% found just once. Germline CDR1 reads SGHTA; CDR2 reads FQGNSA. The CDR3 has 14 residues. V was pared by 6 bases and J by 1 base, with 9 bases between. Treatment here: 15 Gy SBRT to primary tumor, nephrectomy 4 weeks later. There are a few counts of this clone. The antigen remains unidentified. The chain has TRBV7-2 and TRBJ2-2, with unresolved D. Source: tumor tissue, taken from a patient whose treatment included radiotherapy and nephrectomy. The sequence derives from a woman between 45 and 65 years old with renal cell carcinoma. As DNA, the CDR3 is TGTGCCAGCAGGAGAGCCCGGAACACCGGGGAGCTGTTTTTT. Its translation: CASRRARNTGELFF. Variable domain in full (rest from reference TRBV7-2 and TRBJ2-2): GAGVSQSPSNKVTEKGKDVELRCDPISGHTALYWYRQSLGQGLEFLIYFQGNSAPDKSGLPSDRFSAERTGGSVSTLTIQRTQQEDSAVYLCASRRARNTGELFFGEGSRLTVL.